This paragraph covers one TCR beta chain sequence. What antigen it recognizes has not been identified. Base quality data are lacking; no much larger clone is found one base away. CDR1 and CDR2 (MNHEY, SMNVEV) derive from the germline V gene (reference sequence). At the junction V is shortened by 3 bases and J by 3 bases, with 11 bases in between. Counted from cysteine to phenylalanine, this CDR3 has 14 amino acids. The CDR3 DNA has 42 bases and is translated from base 1. The data stem from a study of spatial heterogeneity in lung cancer (dated by TCRdb to about 2019). In terms of the full investigation: Beta-chain transcripts were consistently detected in greater numbers than alpha-chain transcripts, which likely reflected higher beta-chain transcript abundance. Nonsynonymous mutation counts, determined by whole-exome sequencing of tumor tissue, were related to TCR repertoire features. In the raw uncorrected reads, each unique combination of TCR and UMI appeared more than ten times on average. In non-small cell lung cancer, the study quantitatively compared TCR alpha and beta repertoires across several tumor regions, matched nontumor lung, and blood. Both alpha and beta chains were TCR-sequenced in hundreds of tumor regions, 64 matched nontumor lung samples and over 55 PBMC samples obtained at surgery. General findings and caveats noted by the study authors: Ubiquitous expanded tumor TCRs were found in blood more often at tumor resection than at routine follow-up. Confirming at a functional level the hypothesis that regional TCRs recognize regional mutations was considered to require additional single-cell paired TCR alpha and beta sequencing.

The time point label of this sample denotes: sample taken at primary tumor resection. TCR sequencing used whole RNA extracted from tumor and nontumor lung tissue, or from cryopreserved PBMC samples, without cell sorting. Samples were obtained from about 69 patients with early-stage, untreated non-small cell lung cancer from the lung TRACERx cohort. Only patients for whom sufficient RNA was available from at least two tumor regions were selected for TCR sequencing. Receptors were amplified or captured by 5' RACE. Sequencer: NextSeq 500. To allow correction of PCR and sequencing errors, the TCR library protocol tagged every TCR cDNA molecule with a unique molecular identifier. Per the source publication's procedure: Decombinator tools were used for TCR identification, UMI-based error correction and CDR3 extraction. Expanded TCRs were defined as those above a frequency of 2 per 1,000, corresponding to the top 1% of the tumor frequency distribution. Rényi diversity was computed with the R vegan package after subsampling each repertoire 100 times to 5,000 TCRs. CDR3 similarity networks were built from amino acid triplet string-kernel similarity, connecting CDR3s with pairwise similarity above 0.82. In TCRdb, the public reads were trimmed at Q25 with fastp and aligned with MiXCR, with productive beta chains retained. Each record represents a unique CDR3 protein, reported with the most common genes and DNA among its rows. These V and J calls derive from TCRdb rather than the authors' analysis. The sample includes 20,000 to 30,000 distinct CDR3 sequences, with about 4.5% observed a single time. Roughly 5% of the sample goes to the ten largest clones.

The sample consisted of PBMCs, taken at surgery. The chain is encoded by TRBV27 joined to TRBJ1-1, with TRBD1 tentatively as D gene (6 bases match). The clonotype originates from a male donor with early-stage non-small cell lung cancer. The DNA reads as follows: TGTGCCAGCAGTTTTTATGGGGGGCACACTGAAGCTTTCTTT. This gives the protein CASSFYGGHTEAFF.